Presented here are 17 T cell receptor beta chains from one specimen sequenced in a study of T cells in Graves' hyperthyroidism and ophthalmopathy (dated by TCRdb to between 2018 and 2021). Preparation of the library involved multiplex PCR. Sequenced on an Illumina HiSeq 2000. The TCR beta CDR3 regions were amplified from RNA transcripts. The first round of RT-PCR for the TCR CDR3 was performed with the HTBI primer set and the Qiagen OneStep RT-PCR kit. The public reads were reanalyzed by TCRdb: fastp trimming at Q25, MiXCR alignment, in-frame beta chains only. Each CDR3 protein gets just one entry, which takes the most common genes and DNA from the rows behind it. Here the sample has about 250,000 distinct CDR3 sequences; approximately 23% occur a single time. The leading ten clones occupy 35% of the sample. The material sequenced was blood. The receptor set was obtained from a woman in her 40s with Graves' ophthalmopathy.

This clonotype was seen at least ten times. V and J are TRBV19 and TRBJ2-5; D ambiguous. Germline-derived CDR1 and CDR2 are LNHDA and SQIVND (reference sequence). This CDR3 comprises 14 residues. Trimming stripped 4 bases from V and 2 bases from J, with 11 bases between. CDR3 sequence reads: CASSRSGQQETQYF. For the CDR3, the DNA is TGTGCCAGTAGTAGGTCCGGCCAACAAGAGACCCAGTACTTC.

This clonotype came up many times. The chain carries TRBV27 and TRBJ2-7, with D possibly being TRBD1 (6 bases). V lost 6 bases and J 1 base, leaving 13 bases between the germline ends. CDR1 and CDR2 (germline): MNHEY, SMNVEV (reference sequence). This CDR3 comprises 14 residues. The CDR3 sequence: CASSPRGGSYEQYF. The CDR3 region has the DNA TGTGCCAGCAGCCCTAGAGGGGGTTCCTACGAGCAGTACTTC.

A few counts support this clonotype. The chain is built from TRBV4-2 and TRBJ1-1, with 12 nucleotides matching TRBD1. The CDR3 extends over 15 amino acids. V was pared by 4 bases and J by 3 bases, with 3 bases of the junction left unmatched. Looked up from germline, CDR1 is LGHNA and CDR2 is YNFKEQ. The CDR3, as DNA: TGTGCCAGCAGCCTGGGACAGGGGGCGGACACTGAAGCTTTCTTT. This codes for CASSLGQGADTEAFF.

This clonotype was recorded at least ten times. The V call is TRBV6-5, the J call TRBJ2-5, with 8 bases aligning to TRBD2. The germline gives CDR1 MNHEY, CDR2 SVGAGI. The CDR3 runs 14 residues. V shed 2 bases and J 5 bases; nucleotides not matched to a gene: 4. This chain's CDR3 is CASSYGGTRETQYF. The CDR3 bases are TGTGCCAGCAGTTACGGCGGGACTAGGGAGACCCAGTACTTC.

This clonotype was counted ten times or more. The V and J genes are TRBV30 and TRBJ1-2; D not certain. This CDR3 is 11 amino acids long. Trimming left V 4 bases short and J 2 bases short, with 5 bases between. Germline loops: CDR1 GTSNPN, CDR2 SVGIG (reference sequence). The DNA of the CDR3 is TGTGCCTGGACAGCAAACTATGGCTACACCTTC. Residues: CAWTANYGYTF.

In its sample, this clonotype was seen many times. This sequence joins TRBV5-1 and TRBJ2-5, with 11 positions matching TRBD1. The CDR3 consists of 14 residues. Trimming removed 6 bases from V and 4 bases from J; junction bases left unmatched: 5. The V gene's germline CDR1 is SGHRS and CDR2 YFSETQ. CDR3 amino acids: CASISGQGGETQYF. In nucleotides, the CDR3 is TGCGCCAGCATCTCGGGACAGGGGGGAGAGACCCAGTACTTC.

The table lists this clonotype with many counts. The gene calls are TRBV9 and TRBJ1-2, with unresolved D. Germline CDR1 reads SGDLS; CDR2 reads YYNGEE. V was clipped by 0 bases and J by 3 bases, with 6 bases between them. The CDR3 contains 13 residues. CDR3 nucleotides: TGTGCCAGCAGCGTAGGGGGTTACTATGGCTACACCTTC. Encoded protein: CASSVGGYYGYTF.

This clonotype was detected ten times or more. This chain uses TRBV2 with TRBJ1-3; tentatively, D is TRBD1 (5 bases). CDR3 size: 18 residues. Germline-derived CDR1 and CDR2 are SNHLY and FYNNEI. V lost 7 bases and J lost 3, with 25 bases in between. In nucleotides, the CDR3 is TGTGCCAGCATTCGATCCCGTGCCGCAGGGATAAATGGAAACACCATATATTTT. Its protein is CASIRSRAAGINGNTIYF. The variable domain in full, completed from reference TRBV2 and TRBJ1-3, reads EPEVTQTPSHQVTQMGQEVILRCVPISNHLYFYWYRQILGQKVEFLVSFYNNEISEKSEIFDDQFSVERPDGSNFTLKIRSTKLEDSAMYFCASIRSRAAGINGNTIYFGEGSWLTVV.

This clonotype was picked up many times. The V gene is TRBV6-1, the J gene TRBJ2-6; no reliable D call. This CDR3 has 16 amino acids. The V gene's germline CDR1 is MNHNS and CDR2 SASEGT. Trimming left V 7 bases short and J 0 bases short, with 13 bases between. The CDR3 reads CASTERLGSGANVLTF. The DNA of the CDR3 is TGTGCCAGCACCGAAAGGTTGGGCTCTGGGGCCAACGTCCTGACTTTC.

This clonotype has a count of ten or more. This chain uses TRBV9 with TRBJ2-4; 8 positions agree with TRBD1. The CDR3 loop spans 13 amino acids. Germline V gene data show CDR1 as SGDLS and CDR2 as YYNGEE. The V segment lost 3 bases and the J segment 7 bases; nucleotides outside the gene matches: 3. The CDR3 nucleotides are TGTGCCAGCAGCGACGGACAGGGCAACATTCAGTACTTC. Translating gives CASSDGQGNIQYF.

This clonotype was recorded many times. The CDR3 DNA is TGTGCCAGCAGTTACGCGGGACACTCCCAAGAGACCCAGTACTTC. It translates to CASSYAGHSQETQYF. The chain recombines TRBV6-5 with TRBJ2-5; D possibly matches TRBD1 or TRBD2 (6 bases each). CDR1 is MNHEY, CDR2 SVGAGI, per germline. V lost 2 bases to trimming and J lost 1 base, with 11 bases between them. The CDR3 loop spans 15 amino acids.

This clonotype was counted many times. Here the CDR3 reads CASSVQTTGGETQYF. In DNA, the CDR3 is TGTGCCAGCAGTGTCCAGACGACGGGCGGGGAGACCCAGTACTTC. The chain joins TRBV2 to TRBJ2-5, with D perhaps matching TRBD2 (5 bases). The CDR3 runs to 15 residues. Between the trimmed V and J ends, which lost 4 bases and 5 bases, there was a span of 17 bases. Germline V gives CDR1 SNHLY, CDR2 FYNNEI.

This clonotype was recorded at least ten times. This chain uses TRBV30 with TRBJ1-5, with D unresolved. V lost 5 bases and J lost 0, with 8 bases in between. The length of the CDR3 is 13 residues. The germline V gene has CDR1 GTSNPN and CDR2 SVGIG (reference sequence). For the CDR3, the DNA is TGTGCCTGGGGGCAGTATAGCAATCAGCCCCAGCATTTT. It is translated as CAWGQYSNQPQHF.

In this sample, this clonotype turned up a few times. The chain couples TRBV6-1 to TRBJ2-7; unclear D gene. There are 12 residues in the CDR3. With 6 bases removed from V and 2 bases from J, the gap between germline ends came to 8 bases. From germline, CDR1 is MNHNS and CDR2 SASEGT. The chain's CDR3 is CASRTETYEQYF. As DNA, the CDR3 is TGTGCCAGCAGGACCGAGACCTACGAGCAGTACTTC.

This clonotype occurred many times. The chain has TRBV18 and TRBJ2-5; unclear D gene. There are 15 residues in the CDR3. With 2 bases removed from V and 1 base from J, the gap between germline ends came to 11 bases. Germline V gene lookup returns CDR1 KGHSH and CDR2 LQKENI. CDR3 nucleotide sequence: TGTGCCAGCTCACCAAGTCGAACCCGCCAAGAGACCCAGTACTTC. Translation: CASSPSRTRQETQYF.

This clonotype was observed a few times. The chain couples TRBV6-1 to TRBJ2-7, with D uncertain. Germline CDR1 reads MNHNS; CDR2 reads SASEGT. V lost 5 bases to trimming and J lost 3 bases, with 11 bases between them. The CDR3 sequence is 13 residues long. The CDR3 region is CASSKLGDYEQYF. CDR3 DNA sequence: TGTGCCAGCAGTAAACTTGGGGACTACGAGCAGTACTTC.

This clonotype was picked up many times. This rearrangement joins TRBV12-3 or TRBV12-4 to TRBJ1-5; D gene ambiguous. This CDR3 has 13 residues. V was shortened by 1 base and J by 4 bases, with 5 bases between the two germline ends. CDR3 region: CASSLGQNQPQHF. The CDR3 DNA reads TGTGCCAGCAGTTTAGGCCAGAATCAGCCCCAGCATTTT.